These T cell receptor beta chains were read from a single sample in a study of T cell responses to AZD1222 COVID-19 vaccine. Generated by immunoSEQ multiplex PCR, the TCRdb table keeps only in-frame clones and is missing some. The sample consists of roughly 35,000 clones, around 78% of them appearing once. The specimen comprised peripheral blood, sampled 28 days after the second AZD1222 dose. The receptor set was obtained from an adult who received the AZD1222 COVID-19 vaccine. CDR3s leave out the opening cysteine and the closing phenylalanine or tryptophan.

j_call: TRBJ1-2
v_call: TRBV10-2
cdr3_aa: ASRSGTGVAEGGYT

j_call: TRBJ2-5
v_call: TRBV19
cdr3_aa: ASRRQGETQY

j_call: TRBJ2-1
v_call: TRBV9
cdr3_aa: ASSVNLEQF

j_call: TRBJ2-7
v_call: TRBV4-1
cdr3_aa: ASSQGSQQLFPYEQY

j_call: TRBJ1-4
v_call: TRBV5-6
cdr3_aa: ASSETGPNEKLF

j_call: TRBJ2-1
v_call: TRBV3-1/TRBV3-2
cdr3_aa: ASSQGHSSYNEQF

j_call: TRBJ1-5
v_call: TRBV5-6
cdr3_aa: ASSLGNQPQH

j_call: TRBJ2-1
v_call: TRBV4-1
cdr3_aa: ASSQEGSEQF

j_call: TRBJ1-2
v_call: TRBV6-1
cdr3_aa: ASSELEDYGYT

j_call: TRBJ1-5
v_call: TRBV7-2
cdr3_aa: ASSLNSPYSNQPQH

j_call: TRBJ2-3
v_call: TRBV7-2
cdr3_aa: ASSLGQVGGPDTQY

j_call: TRBJ1-2
v_call: TRBV6-1
cdr3_aa: ASSERGQNVRGGYGYT

j_call: TRBJ1-2
v_call: TRBV29-1
cdr3_aa: SVEDDLNYGYT

j_call: TRBJ2-1
v_call: TRBV27
cdr3_aa: ASIAGGSEF

j_call: TRBJ1-1
v_call: TRBV6-5
cdr3_aa: ASSYSASMNTEAF

j_call: TRBJ2-2
v_call: TRBV7-9
cdr3_aa: ASSSRGTSNTGELF

j_call: TRBJ2-7
v_call: TRBV2
cdr3_aa: ASILGQGVSEQY

j_call: TRBJ1-2
v_call: TRBV5-1
cdr3_aa: ASSDLTDYGYT

j_call: TRBJ2-5
v_call: TRBV30
cdr3_aa: ARDSRGGTQY

j_call: TRBJ2-7
v_call: TRBV5-5
cdr3_aa: ASSSVGTGAAEQY

j_call: TRBJ2-5
v_call: TRBV19
cdr3_aa: ASSIVAAQETQY

j_call: TRBJ1-2
v_call: TRBV27
cdr3_aa: ASSTLGQGARGYT

j_call: TRBJ2-3
v_call: TRBV6-2/TRBV6-3
cdr3_aa: ASSYSLMRASSSTDTQY

j_call: TRBJ2-2
v_call: TRBV11-3
cdr3_aa: ASSFQASGTNTGKLF

j_call: TRBJ1-2
v_call: TRBV7-9
cdr3_aa: ASSPTGVRYGYT

j_call: TRBJ1-2
v_call: TRBV5-1
cdr3_aa: ASSDRAGGLDGYT

j_call: TRBJ2-2
v_call: TRBV6-1
cdr3_aa: ASSEFGAGELF

j_call: TRBJ2-7
v_call: TRBV5-1
cdr3_aa: ASSLEARTYEQY

j_call: TRBJ2-4
v_call: TRBV6-2/TRBV6-3
cdr3_aa: ASSYSTTLAKNIQY

j_call: TRBJ1-3
v_call: TRBV18
cdr3_aa: ASSLKQSSGNTIY

j_call: TRBJ1-2
v_call: TRBV19
cdr3_aa: ASSQIGGYT

j_call: TRBJ1-6
v_call: TRBV30
cdr3_aa: AWSVLSPLH

j_call: TRBJ2-1
v_call: TRBV9
cdr3_aa: ASSGQTSGSAEQF

j_call: TRBJ2-7
v_call: TRBV11-2
cdr3_aa: ASTQGRGSYEQY

j_call: TRBJ2-3
v_call: TRBV7-2
cdr3_aa: ASSLIGPRTDTQY

j_call: TRBJ1-1
v_call: TRBV10-3
cdr3_aa: AISERQGDTEAF

j_call: TRBJ1-6
v_call: TRBV27
cdr3_aa: ASSFRAGGSTYNSPLH

j_call: TRBJ2-3
v_call: TRBV12-2
cdr3_aa: ASRVGQGPSTDTQY

j_call: TRBJ1-3
v_call: TRBV7-2
cdr3_aa: ASSLGPSMNSGNTIY

j_call: TRBJ1-6
v_call: TRBV19
cdr3_aa: ASSSGYNSPLH

j_call: TRBJ1-2
v_call: TRBV5-4
cdr3_aa: ASTSGSGPAYGYT

j_call: TRBJ1-4
v_call: TRBV6-4
cdr3_aa: ASSRDRDEKLF